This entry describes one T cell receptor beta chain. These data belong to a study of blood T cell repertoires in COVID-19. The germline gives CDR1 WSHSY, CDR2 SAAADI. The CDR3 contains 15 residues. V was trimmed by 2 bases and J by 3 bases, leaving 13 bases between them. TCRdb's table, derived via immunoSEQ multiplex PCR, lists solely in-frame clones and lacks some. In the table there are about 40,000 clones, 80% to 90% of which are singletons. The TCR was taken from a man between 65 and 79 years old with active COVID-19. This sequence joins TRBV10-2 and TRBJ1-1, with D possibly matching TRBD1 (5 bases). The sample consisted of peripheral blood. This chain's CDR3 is CASSEHNRGDTEAFF. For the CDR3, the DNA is TGCGCCAGCAGTGAGCATAATCGGGGGGACACTGAAGCTTTCTTT.